The rows below give T cell receptor beta chains drawn from one sample of a study of T cell responses to AZD1222 COVID-19 vaccine. The method was immunoSEQ multiplex PCR; TCRdb's version includes in-frame clones alone and lacks a portion of them. The sample lists roughly 150,000 clones, around 89% occurring once. The sequencing here drew on peripheral blood, taken on day 0 of AZD1222 vaccination. Receptor source: an adult in good health. Each CDR3 is given with its conserved first and last residue. Each record gives: V gene, clone size, J gene, D gene, CDR3 DNA, CDR3 protein. The D gene is left open where the match is weak. For some rows the clone size is stated as once, few or many, or as a class when expanded; others skip it.

TRBV19,-,TRBJ1-1,-,TGTGCCAGTAAAACGCAATCAGGGGTCAGGGCTGAAGCTTTCTTT,CASKTQSGVRAEAFF
TRBV27,-,TRBJ1-6,TRBD1,TGTGCCAGCTCGGACTCCGGGACAGGCTATTCACCCCTCCACTTT,CASSDSGTGYSPLHF
TRBV30,-,TRBJ2-3,TRBD1,TGTGCCTGGAGTCGGACAGGGTCTAGCACAGATACGCAGTATTTT,CAWSRTGSSTDTQYF
TRBV4-2,-,TRBJ2-7,-,TGTGCCAGCAGCCAAGAGGCCCAGCCCGAGCAGTACTTC,CASSQEAQPEQYF
TRBV7-9,-,TRBJ2-3,-,TGTGCCAGCAGCTTAAGAGGTTACCACACAGATACGCAGTATTTT,CASSLRGYHTDTQYF
TRBV27,once,TRBJ1-1,-,TGTGCCAGCAGTTTTTGGGGTTCTTTGGACACTGAAGCTTTCTTT,CASSFWGSLDTEAFF
TRBV11-2,once,TRBJ2-2,-,TGTGCCAGCAGCCCTGGATTTAGAGGCACCGGGGAGCTGTTTTTT,CASSPGFRGTGELFF
TRBV5-1,-,TRBJ1-2,-,TGCGCCAGCAGCTTGATTGCAGGGACTAACTATGGCTACACCTTC,CASSLIAGTNYGYTF
TRBV7-2,-,TRBJ1-3,-,TGTGCCAGCAGCTTAAGTCAACACTCTGGAAACACCATATATTTT,CASSLSQHSGNTIYF
TRBV12-3/TRBV12-4,-,TRBJ2-7,-,TGTGCCAGCAGGAGGGGGACTCACGAGCAGTACTTC,CASRRGTHEQYF
TRBV11-2,few,TRBJ1-2,-,TGTGCCAGCAGCTTAGGGTCGGGCGGCCATGAGTCGTATGGCTACACCTTC,CASSLGSGGHESYGYTF
TRBV19,-,TRBJ1-1,-,TGTGCCAGTAGTATAGGGACGGTCGGCACTGAAGCTTTCTTT,CASSIGTVGTEAFF
TRBV2,-,TRBJ2-1,-,TGTGCCACCATCCATGGGACCGTTACCAATGAGCAGTTCTTC,CATIHGTVTNEQFF
TRBV3-1/TRBV3-2,-,TRBJ2-1,-,TGTGCCAGCGGCCGGGCCCTCGCCAATGAGCAGTTCTTC,CASGRALANEQFF
TRBV7-8,-,TRBJ1-2,-,TGTGCCAGCAGCATCCGGGGGCCTTCGGGCTACACCTTC,CASSIRGPSGYTF